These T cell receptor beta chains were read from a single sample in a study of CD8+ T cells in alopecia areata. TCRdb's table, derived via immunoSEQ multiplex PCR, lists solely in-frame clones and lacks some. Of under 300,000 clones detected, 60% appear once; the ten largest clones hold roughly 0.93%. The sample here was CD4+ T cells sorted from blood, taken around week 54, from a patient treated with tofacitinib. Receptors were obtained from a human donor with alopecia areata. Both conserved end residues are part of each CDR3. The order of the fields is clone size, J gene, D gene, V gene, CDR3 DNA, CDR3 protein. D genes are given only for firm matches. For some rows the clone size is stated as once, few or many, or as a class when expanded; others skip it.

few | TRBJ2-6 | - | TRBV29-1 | TGCAGCGTCGCAGGCTCCTCCTCCTCTGGGGCCAACGTCCTGACTTTC | CSVAGSSSSGANVLTF
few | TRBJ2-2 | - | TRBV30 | TGTGCCTGGAGTGGCCGTGGCTTTATGACCGGGGAGCTGTTTTTT | CAWSGRGFMTGELFF
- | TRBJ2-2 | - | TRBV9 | TGTGCCAGCAGCCCCCGAGGAGGGCTAGACGGGGAGCTGTTTTTT | CASSPRGGLDGELFF
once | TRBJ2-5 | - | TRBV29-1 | TGCAGCGTGGCAACGGGCTGGGAGACCCAGTACTTC | CSVATGWETQYF
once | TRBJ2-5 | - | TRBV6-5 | TGTGCCAGCAGTTACTCTCCAGTTCTCCAAGAGACCCAGTACTTC | CASSYSPVLQETQYF
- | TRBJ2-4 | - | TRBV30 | TGTGCCTGGGCCTTTAGGAGGGGGAACATTCAGTACTTC | CAWAFRRGNIQYF
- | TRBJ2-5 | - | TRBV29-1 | TGCAGCGTTTTGCCCACAAACACGTACCAAGAGACCCAGTACTTC | CSVLPTNTYQETQYF
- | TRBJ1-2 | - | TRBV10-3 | TGTGCCCGTATATTCCACCTTGACTATGGCTACACCTTC | CARIFHLDYGYTF
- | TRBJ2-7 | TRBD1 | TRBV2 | TGTGCCAGCAGGTTGGGGGACAGGGCCTACGAGCAGTACTTC | CASRLGDRAYEQYF
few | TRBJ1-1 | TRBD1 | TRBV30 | TGTGCCTGGACCGGGACAGGGTATACTGAAGCTTTCTTT | CAWTGTGYTEAFF
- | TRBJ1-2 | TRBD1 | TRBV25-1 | TGTGCCAGCAGTGGAGGGGGCAGTGGCTACACCTTC | CASSGGGSGYTF
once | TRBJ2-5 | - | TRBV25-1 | TGTGCCAGCAGCCCTACAGGGCATGGGACCCAGTACTTC | CASSPTGHGTQYF
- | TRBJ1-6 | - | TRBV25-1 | TGTGCCAGCAGTGAATTCCCCGATAATTCACCCCTCCACTTT | CASSEFPDNSPLHF
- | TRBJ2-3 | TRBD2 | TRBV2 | TGTGCCAGCCTGCTTGAGCGGGGGACTCTTAGCACAGATACGCAGTATTTT | CASLLERGTLSTDTQYF
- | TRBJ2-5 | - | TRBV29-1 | TGCAGCGTCGCACGGACTGGCCAAGAGACCCAGTACTTC | CSVARTGQETQYF
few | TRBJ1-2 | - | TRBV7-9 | TGTGCCAGCCCTTCGACCCCAGGGGATGGCTACACCTTC | CASPSTPGDGYTF
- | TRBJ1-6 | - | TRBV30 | TGTGCCTGGAGGGCAGTGGATTGGAATTCACCCCTCCACTTT | CAWRAVDWNSPLHF
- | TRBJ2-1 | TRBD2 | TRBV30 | TGTGCCTGGAGTATGGGACTAGCAGGAAGAGGTGAGCAGTTCTTC | CAWSMGLAGRGEQFF
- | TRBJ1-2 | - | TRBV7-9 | TGTGCCAGCAGCTTGGCGCGACGGGGCTACACCTTC | CASSLARRGYTF
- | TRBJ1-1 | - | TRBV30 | TGTGCCGTCCGGGACGCCGGCACTGAAGCTTTCTTT | CAVRDAGTEAFF
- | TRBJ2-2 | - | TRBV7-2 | TGTGCCAGCAGTCCACCATCCGGGGAGCTGTTTTTT | CASSPPSGELFF
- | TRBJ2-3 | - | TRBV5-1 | TGCGCCAGCCGGAGGGGGCGATCCTACACAGATACGCAGTATTTT | CASRRGRSYTDTQYF
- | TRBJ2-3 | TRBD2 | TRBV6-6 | TGTGCCAGCAGTCAACCGGGACTAGCGCGCAAGAGGACGCAGTATTTT | CASSQPGLARKRTQYF
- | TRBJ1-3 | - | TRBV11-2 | TGTGCCAGCAGCTTAGGCTCTGGAAACACCATATATTTT | CASSLGSGNTIYF
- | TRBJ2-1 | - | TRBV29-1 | TGCAGCGTCAACAGGAGGCTCTCCTACAATGAGCAGTTCTTC | CSVNRRLSYNEQFF
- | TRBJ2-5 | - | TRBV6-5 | TGTGCCAGCAGTTACGGAGGGCGGGACCAAGAGACCCAGTACTTC | CASSYGGRDQETQYF
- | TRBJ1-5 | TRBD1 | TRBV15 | TGTGCCACCAGCACCCGGCGCGGACAGGGGGCAACTCAGCCCCAGCATTTT | CATSTRRGQGATQPQHF
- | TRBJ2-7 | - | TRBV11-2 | TGTGCCAGCAGCTTGGAGCGGTACACCTACGAGCAGTACTTC | CASSLERYTYEQYF
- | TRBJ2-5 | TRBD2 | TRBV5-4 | TGTGCCAGCAGCTATGGCGGGGGGGCCAGTGAGACCCAGTACTTC | CASSYGGGASETQYF
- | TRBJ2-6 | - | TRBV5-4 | TGTGCCAGCAGCTCGAAGGGCCAAGAAGGCAACGTCCTGACTTTC | CASSSKGQEGNVLTF
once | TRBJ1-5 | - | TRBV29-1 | TGCAGCGTCGGACACAGCTCCAATCAGCCCCAGCATTTT | CSVGHSSNQPQHF
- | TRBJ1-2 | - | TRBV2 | TGTGCCAGCAGGGTTTCAGGGGAGTTCTATGGCTACACCTTC | CASRVSGEFYGYTF
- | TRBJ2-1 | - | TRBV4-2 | TGTGCCAGCAGCCAGGGAAACAGGAAAGAGCAGTTCTTC | CASSQGNRKEQFF
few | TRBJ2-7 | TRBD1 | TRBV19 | TGTGCCAGTAGTAAACAGGGGACGGCCTACGAGCAGTACTTC | CASSKQGTAYEQYF
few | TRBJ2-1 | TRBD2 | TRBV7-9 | TGTGCCAGCAGCAAAGGACTAGCGGGTGTCAATGAGCAGTTCTTC | CASSKGLAGVNEQFF
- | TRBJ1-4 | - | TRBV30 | TGTGCCTGGAGTATCCCGGAGGCCTTGGAAAAACTGTTTTTT | CAWSIPEALEKLFF
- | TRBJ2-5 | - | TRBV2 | TGTGCCAGCATTCTTTCGGGCGTCCAAGAGACCCAGTACTTC | CASILSGVQETQYF